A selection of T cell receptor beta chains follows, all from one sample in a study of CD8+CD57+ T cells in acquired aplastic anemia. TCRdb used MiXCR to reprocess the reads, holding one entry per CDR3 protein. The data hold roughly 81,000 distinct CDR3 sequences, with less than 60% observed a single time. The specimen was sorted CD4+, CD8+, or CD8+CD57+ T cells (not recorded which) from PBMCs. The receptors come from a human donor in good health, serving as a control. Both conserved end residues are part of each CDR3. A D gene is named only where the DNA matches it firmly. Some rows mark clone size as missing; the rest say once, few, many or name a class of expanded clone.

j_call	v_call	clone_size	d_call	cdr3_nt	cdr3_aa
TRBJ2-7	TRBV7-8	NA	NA	TGTGCCAGCGGGACTGAGTACGAGCAGTACTTC	CASGTEYEQYF
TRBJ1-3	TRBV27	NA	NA	TGTGCCAGCAGTTTATCAGGGGGTATTGGGAACACCATATATTTT	CASSLSGGIGNTIYF
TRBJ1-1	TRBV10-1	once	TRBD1	TGCGCCAGCAGTGACCCCGGGACAGGTAACACTGAAGCTTTCTTT	CASSDPGTGNTEAFF
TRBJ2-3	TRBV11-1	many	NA	TGTGCCAGCAGCTTAGGTAGCGCCAGCACAGATACGCAGTATTTT	CASSLGSASTDTQYF
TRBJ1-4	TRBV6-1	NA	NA	TGTGCCAGCAGTGAAGGGTTAGTGTCAACTAATGAAAAACTGTTTTTT	CASSEGLVSTNEKLFF
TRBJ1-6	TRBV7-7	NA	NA	TGTGCTAGCAGCTTAGCGACAGGAGATAATTCACCCCTCCACTTT	CASSLATGDNSPLHF
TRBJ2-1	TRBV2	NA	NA	TGTGCCAGCAGTTCCTTGCCAGCCTACAATGAGCAGTTCTTC	CASSSLPAYNEQFF
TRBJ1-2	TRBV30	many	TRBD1	TGTGCCTGGACCAGACAGGGATTTATGGATGGCTACACCTTC	CAWTRQGFMDGYTF
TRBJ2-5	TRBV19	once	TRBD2	TGTGCCAGTAGTATAGTGGGGGGGAAGGAGACCCAGTACTTC	CASSIVGGKETQYF
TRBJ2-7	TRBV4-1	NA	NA	TGCGCCAGCAGCCAAGTAATGGCAGGGCTGTTCGAGCAGTACTTC	CASSQVMAGLFEQYF
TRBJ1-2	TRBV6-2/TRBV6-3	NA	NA	TGTGCCAGCCGGACGAGGGAGAACTATGGCTACACCTTC	CASRTRENYGYTF
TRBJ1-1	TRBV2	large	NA	TGTGCCAGCAGTGAAGGGACAGAGAACACTGAAGCTTTCTTT	CASSEGTENTEAFF
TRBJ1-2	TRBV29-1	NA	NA	TGCAGCGTTGCTAGGGTCAACTATGGCTACACCTTC	CSVARVNYGYTF
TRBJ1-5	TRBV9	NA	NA	TGTGCCAGCAGCGTAGGGGCAGGGCTCAATCAGCCCCAGCATTTT	CASSVGAGLNQPQHF
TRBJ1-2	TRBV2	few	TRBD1	TGTGCCAGCACGGCAAGTGGGACAGCCTATGGCTACACCTTC	CASTASGTAYGYTF
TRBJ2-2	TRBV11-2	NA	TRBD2	TGTGCCAGCAGCAGGACTAGCGGGAGTACCGGGGAGCTGTTTTTT	CASSRTSGSTGELFF
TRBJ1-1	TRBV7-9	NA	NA	TGTGCCAGCACCCCCGGTGGTCCCACTGAAGCTTTCTTT	CASTPGGPTEAFF
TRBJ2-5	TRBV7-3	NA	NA	TGTGCCAGCAGCCTACAGGCTCAAGAGACCCAGTACTTC	CASSLQAQETQYF
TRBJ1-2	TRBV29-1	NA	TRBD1	TGCAGCGCTTTGGACAGGAACTATGGCTACACCTTC	CSALDRNYGYTF
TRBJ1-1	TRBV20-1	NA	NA	TGCAGTGCTAGAAGGCTGGCGAACACTGAAGCTTTCTTT	CSARRLANTEAFF
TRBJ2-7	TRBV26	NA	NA	TGCGCCAGCAGCCAAGGGGGGACAGGGGGTCAGAGTCCGCCGTACTTC	CASSQGGTGGQSPPYF
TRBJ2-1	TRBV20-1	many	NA	TGCAGTGCTAGATCTGGCGGGTCAAATGAGCAGTTCTTC	CSARSGGSNEQFF
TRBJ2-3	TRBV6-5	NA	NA	TGTGCCAGCAGTTACTCTGCAGCTACGCAGTATTTT	CASSYSAATQYF
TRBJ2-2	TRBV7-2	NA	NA	TGTGCCAGCAGCCGGGACGCTAACACCGGGGAGCTGTTTTTT	CASSRDANTGELFF
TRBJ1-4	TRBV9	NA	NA	TGTGCCAGCCGCGTAGCCGGGGGCGCGGGTAATGAAAAACTGTTTTTT	CASRVAGGAGNEKLFF
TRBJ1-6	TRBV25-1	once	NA	TGTGCCAGCAGTGACAGGGGCAATTCACCCCTCCACTTT	CASSDRGNSPLHF
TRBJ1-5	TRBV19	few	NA	TGTGCCAGTACAGGCGTAGGGCAGCCCCAGCATTTT	CASTGVGQPQHF
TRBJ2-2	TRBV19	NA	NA	TGTGCCAGTAAAGCGAGAAGCGGGGAGCTGTTTTTT	CASKARSGELFF
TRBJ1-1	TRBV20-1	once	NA	TGCAGTGCTAGCAGGGGACAGAACACTGAAGCTTTCTTT	CSASRGQNTEAFF
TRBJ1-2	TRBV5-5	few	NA	TGTGCCAGCAGCTTCGGGTCTGACTATGGCTACACCTTC	CASSFGSDYGYTF
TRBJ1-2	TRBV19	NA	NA	TGTGCCAGTAGCCATATGGAGCCAGGATATGGCTACACCTTC	CASSHMEPGYGYTF
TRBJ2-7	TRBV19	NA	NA	TGTGCCAGTAGTCCCGGGACGTCACCACCTTACGAGCAGTACTTC	CASSPGTSPPYEQYF
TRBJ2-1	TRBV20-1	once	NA	TGCAGTGCTAGCAGGAGGGGATACTACAATGAGCAGTTCTTC	CSASRRGYYNEQFF
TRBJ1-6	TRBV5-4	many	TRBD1	TGTGCCAGCAGCCCAGGGGGTTCCGGTTCACCCCTCCACTTT	CASSPGGSGSPLHF
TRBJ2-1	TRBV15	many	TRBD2	TGTGCCACCAGCAGGTTTGCCGGGACTAGCGGGAATGAGCAGTTCTTC	CATSRFAGTSGNEQFF
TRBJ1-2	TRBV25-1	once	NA	TGTGCCAGCAGTTTTTCCCAAACGACTGGCTACACCTTC	CASSFSQTTGYTF
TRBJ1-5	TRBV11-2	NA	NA	TGTGCCAGCAGCTTCAGGGAGGGAGGGTTTGAACAGCCCCAGCATTTT	CASSFREGGFEQPQHF
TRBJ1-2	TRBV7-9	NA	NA	TGTGCCAGCAGCTTACAGACACCTCTAAACTATGGCTACACCTTC	CASSLQTPLNYGYTF
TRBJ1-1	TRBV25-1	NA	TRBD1	TGTGCCAGCAGTGGGGACAGGACGGGTGGTACTGAAGCTTCCTTT	CASSGDRTGGTEASF
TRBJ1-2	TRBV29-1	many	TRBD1	TGCAGCGCCGGACAGGGACGATCACCGCTTAACTATGGCTACACCTTC	CSAGQGRSPLNYGYTF
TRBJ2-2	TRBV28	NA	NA	TGTGCCAGCAGCCCGGACAGGAACACCGGGGAGCTGTTTTTT	CASSPDRNTGELFF
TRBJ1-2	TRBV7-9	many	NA	TGTGCCAGCTCAGAGGGCAGGAACCGCTATGGCTACACCTTC	CASSEGRNRYGYTF